Below are 20 T cell receptor beta chains sequenced from a single sample in a study of shared clonotypes between healthy human individuals. The method was immunoSEQ multiplex PCR; TCRdb's version includes in-frame clones alone and lacks a portion of them. This repertoire shows roughly 500,000 clones, 79% found once; its top ten account for 13%. The sample consisted of PBMCs. The source is a woman between 40 and 50 years old in good health. Some clones in this sample may be carry-over from other donors' samples.

V gene TRBV9 combines with J gene TRBJ1-1, with D perhaps matching TRBD1 (5 bases). Trimming removed 0 bases at V and 8 bases at J, with 11 bases between. Germline lookup yields CDR1 SGDLS and CDR2 YYNGEE. This CDR3 has 13 amino acids. The CDR3 loop reads CASSVVVGGEAFF. In nucleotides, the CDR3 is TGTGCCAGCAGCGTAGTCGTCGGGGGGGAAGCTTTCTTT. Full variable domain (missing parts from reference TRBV9 and TRBJ1-1): DSGVTQTPKHLITATGQRVTLRCSPRSGDLSVYWYQQSLDQGLQFLIQYYNGEERAKGNILERFSAQQFPDLHSELNLSSLELGDSALYFCASSVVVGGEAFFGQGTRLTVV.

This clone was seen ten or more times. The chain recombines TRBV30 with TRBJ1-4; 8 nucleotides match TRBD1. V lost 2 bases to trimming and J lost 7 bases; unmatched junction nucleotides: 9. The CDR3 is made up of 15 amino acids. Germline CDR1 GTSNPN, CDR2 SVGIG (reference sequence). DNA for the CDR3: TGTGCCTGGAGTAAGGCAGGGGGCGGGGGTGAAAAACTGTTTTTT. This translates into CAWSKAGGGGEKLFF.

This chain uses TRBV28 with TRBJ1-5, with 7 positions matching TRBD1. Germline CDR1 is MDHEN and CDR2 is SYDVKM. V lost 3 bases to trimming and J lost 2 bases; unmatched junction nucleotides: 7. CDR3 length: 16 residues. The CDR3 DNA sequence: TGTGCCAGCAGTTTTTCTCCGGGACAGCGCAATCAGCCCCAGCATTTT. Translated: CASSFSPGQRNQPQHF.

This rearrangement joins TRBV25-1 to TRBJ2-3; D not certain. The germline V gene encodes CDR1 MGHDK and CDR2 SYGVNS. The CDR3 consists of 13 residues. V was clipped by 8 bases and J by 4 bases, with 13 bases between them. The chain's CDR3 is CASGWGLADTQYF. The CDR3 DNA follows: TGTGCCAGCGGATGGGGATTGGCAGATACGCAGTATTTT.

This sequence joins TRBV4-2 and TRBJ2-3; 7 bases are a match to TRBD2. The germline V gene has CDR1 LGHNA and CDR2 YNFKEQ. V lost 1 base and J lost 5; bases outside the gene matches: 12. The CDR3 consists of 17 residues. The CDR3 loop is CASSQGGGGSVGDTQYF. DNA for the CDR3: TGTGCCAGCAGCCAAGGGGGAGGCGGGAGTGTCGGAGATACGCAGTATTTT.

The CDR3 DNA follows: TGTGCCAGCAGCCCCCGGACTAGCGGGAGGCCTCAAGAGACCCAGTACTTC. Protein: CASSPRTSGRPQETQYF. This chain connects TRBV9 to TRBJ2-5; 14 bases align to TRBD2. With 4 bases clipped from V and 2 bases from J, the junction kept 7 bases outside the gene matches. The CDR3 contains 17 residues. Germline loops: CDR1 SGDLS, CDR2 YYNGEE.

This clone was observed many times. The chain is built from TRBV28 and TRBJ2-7, with D unresolved. Trimming shortened V by 3 bases and J by 0 bases, and 0 bases separated the two germline ends. Germline CDR1 is MDHEN and CDR2 is SYDVKM. The CDR3 totals 11 residues. DNA for the CDR3: TGTGCCAGCAGTTTCTCCTACGAGCAGTACTTC. Translation: CASSFSYEQYF.

The V call is TRBV27, the J call TRBJ2-3; a weak D match, TRBD1 (6 bases). Trimming pared 3 bases from V and 0 bases from J, leaving 13 bases between. Per germline, CDR1 MNHEY and CDR2 SMNVEV (reference sequence). The CDR3 runs to 16 residues. The CDR3 DNA reads TGTGCCAGCAGTTTCCGGCGGACAGATAGCACAGATACGCAGTATTTT. This translates into CASSFRRTDSTDTQYF.

The chain combines TRBV5-4 with TRBJ2-1; a weak D match, TRBD2 (6 bases). V was pared by 3 bases and J by 5 bases, with 9 bases between. The CDR3 contains 13 residues. CDR1 and CDR2 (germline): SGHNT, YYREEE (reference sequence). The CDR3 nucleotides are TGTGCCAGCAGCTCTCCGGGAGACAATGAGCAGTTCTTC. Its protein product is CASSSPGDNEQFF.

The chain carries TRBV19 and TRBJ2-1; TRBD2 matches at 11 bases. CDR3 length: 14 residues. The V and J ends lost 3 bases and 8 bases, in that order; junction bases with no gene match: 3. Germline V lookup: CDR1 LNHDA, CDR2 SQIVND (reference sequence). The CDR3 loop is CASSMGTSGDEQFF. The CDR3 region has the DNA TGTGCCAGTAGTATGGGGACTAGCGGAGATGAGCAGTTCTTC. The full variable domain, with the rest looked up from reference TRBV19 and TRBJ2-1, is DGGITQSPKYLFRKEGQNVTLSCEQNLNHDAMYWYRQDPGQGLRLIYYSQIVNDFQKGDIAEGYSVSREKKESFPLTVTSAQKNPTAFYLCASSMGTSGDEQFFGPGTRLTVL.

V is TRBV5-4 and J is TRBJ1-3; D is unresolved. The CDR3 covers 15 residues. The V end lost 0 bases, the J end lost 1 base, and 8 bases lay between the germline ends. Germline assignment: CDR1 SGHNT and CDR2 YYREEE (reference sequence). CDR3 sequence: CASSLAGVSGNTIYF. Written as DNA, the CDR3 is TGTGCCAGCAGCTTGGCCGGGGTATCTGGAAACACCATATATTTT.

The chain has TRBV18 and TRBJ1-2; D unclear. The CDR3 is 14 amino acids. Trimming left V 3 bases short and J 4 bases short, with 12 bases between. CDR1 KGHSH and CDR2 LQKENI come from the germline V gene. DNA for the CDR3: TGTGCCAGCTCACCGAAGGGCGTATCCTATGGCTACACCTTC. Translating it yields CASSPKGVSYGYTF.

This sequence joins TRBV6-6 and TRBJ2-1; D tentatively fits TRBD1 or TRBD2 (5 bases each). The germline V and J ends were trimmed by 6 bases and 4 bases, with 13 bases remaining between them. The CDR3 loop spans 14 amino acids. Germline CDR1 reads MNHNY; CDR2 reads SVGAGI (reference sequence). This CDR3 is CASSPGTPYNEQFF. As DNA, the CDR3 is TGTGCCAGCAGCCCCGGGACCCCATACAATGAGCAGTTCTTC.

V usage is TRBV19 and J usage is TRBJ2-7, with D possibly matching TRBD1 (7 bases). Germline V gene lookup returns CDR1 LNHDA and CDR2 SQIVND (reference sequence). The CDR3 extends over 13 amino acids. V shed 9 bases and J shed 1 base, with 13 bases lying between them. The CDR3 nucleotides read TGTGCCAGCACGACAGGGACTTCCTACGAGCAGTACTTC. Its protein is CASTTGTSYEQYF.

J is TRBJ1-3 and V is TRBV7-2; D is possibly TRBD1 (5 bases). The CDR3 is 14 amino acids. Germline V gene lookup returns CDR1 SGHTA and CDR2 FQGNSA. V was pared by 5 bases and J by 4 bases, with 12 bases between. Written as DNA, the CDR3 is TGTGCCAGCAGCATGACAGCATCCGGAAACACCATATATTTT. Translating it yields CASSMTASGNTIYF.

This clone was seen more than once but under ten times. The V call is TRBV7-8, the J call TRBJ1-1; D unclear. Trimming stripped 1 base from V and 0 bases from J, with 3 bases between. Germline loops: CDR1 SGHVS, CDR2 FQNEAQ. The CDR3 consists of 13 residues. CDR3 in amino acids: CASSLDMNTEAFF. The CDR3 DNA follows: TGTGCCAGCAGCTTAGACATGAACACTGAAGCTTTCTTT.

CDR3 residues: CASSQVALGFSEKEQYF. DNA of the CDR3: TGCGCCAGCAGCCAAGTAGCACTAGGCTTCTCGGAGAAAGAGCAGTACTTC. The gene calls are TRBV4-1 and TRBJ2-7; D is possibly TRBD2 (5 bases). This CDR3 spans 17 amino acids. V shed 1 base and J shed 7 bases, with 23 bases lying between them. Germline CDR1 reads MGHRA; CDR2 reads YSYEKL.

The chain carries TRBV7-2 and TRBJ2-3; D is possibly TRBD1 or TRBD2 (6 bases each). Deletions cut 3 bases from V and 2 bases from J, with 18 bases between. The CDR3 has 17 amino acids. Looked up from germline, CDR1 is SGHTA and CDR2 is FQGNSA. CDR3 amino acids: CASSFRRGRGYTDTQYF. In DNA, the CDR3 is TGTGCCAGCAGCTTCCGTCGGGGGCGGGGTTACACAGATACGCAGTATTTT.

V gene TRBV11-1 combines with J gene TRBJ1-1; tentatively, D is TRBD1 (6 bases). The CDR3 has 19 residues. CDR1 and CDR2 (germline): SGHAT, FQDESV (reference sequence). The V end was cut by 5 bases, the J end by 3 bases, with 28 bases between. CDR3 region: CASSPTGFPLLSGHTEAFF. CDR3 sequence (DNA): TGTGCCAGCAGCCCGACAGGTTTCCCGCTGCTTTCGGGGCACACTGAAGCTTTCTTT.

The gene calls are TRBV5-1 and TRBJ2-7; the match to TRBD1 covers 8 bases. Germline CDR1 reads SGHRS; CDR2 reads YFSETQ. The ends lost 0 bases at V and 1 base at J; junction bases unmatched: 6. The CDR3 length is 16 residues. The DNA of the CDR3 is TGCGCCAGCAGCTTGGTTTTGACAGGGGCGTCCTACGAGCAGTACTTC. Its protein is CASSLVLTGASYEQYF.